Reported below is one TCR beta chain. The data derive from a study of blood T cell repertoires in COVID-19. Per germline, CDR1 LGHDT and CDR2 YNNKEL (reference sequence). The V end was cut by 4 bases, the J end by 3 bases, with 10 bases between. The CDR3 totals 14 residues. Sequenced by immunoSEQ multiplex PCR; TCRdb stores in-frame clones only, minus some. The sample lists roughly 230,000 clones; 70% to 90% were seen once. This receptor was taken from a woman aged 60-75 years with active or convalescent COVID-19. Material for sequencing was peripheral blood. The chain recombines TRBV3-1 (or the pseudogene TRBV3-2) with TRBJ2-1; possibly TRBD2 for D (5 bases). CDR3 residues: CASSREEGYNEQFF. The CDR3 DNA sequence: TGTGCCAGCAGCCGAGAAGAGGGCTACAATGAGCAGTTCTTC.